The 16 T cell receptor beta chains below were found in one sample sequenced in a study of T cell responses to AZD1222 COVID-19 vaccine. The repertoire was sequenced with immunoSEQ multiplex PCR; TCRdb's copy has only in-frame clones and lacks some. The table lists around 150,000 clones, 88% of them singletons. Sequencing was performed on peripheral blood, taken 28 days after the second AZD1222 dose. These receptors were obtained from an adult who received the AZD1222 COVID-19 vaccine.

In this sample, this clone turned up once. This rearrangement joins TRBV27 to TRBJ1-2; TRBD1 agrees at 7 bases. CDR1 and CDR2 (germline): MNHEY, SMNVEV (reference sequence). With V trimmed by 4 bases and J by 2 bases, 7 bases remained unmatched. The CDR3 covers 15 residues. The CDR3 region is CASSSRLQGNYGYTF. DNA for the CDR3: TGTGCCAGCAGTTCAAGACTACAGGGGAACTATGGCTACACCTTC.

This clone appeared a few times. The DNA for the CDR3 is TGTGCCAGCAGCTTCAGGGGTGATCAGCCCCAGCATTTT. Amino acids: CASSFRGDQPQHF. The rearrangement uses TRBV7-9 and TRBJ1-5; weak D call: TRBD1 (6 bases). This CDR3 contains 13 residues. Germline V lookup: CDR1 SEHNR, CDR2 FQNEAQ (reference sequence). V lost 3 bases, J lost 5 bases, and 8 bases lay in between.

DNA for the CDR3: TGTGCCTGGAGTGTGTCTGGATACGGCACAGATACGCAGTATTTT. This gives the protein CAWSVSGYGTDTQYF. The chain employs TRBV30 and TRBJ2-3, with D hard to call. V was shortened by 0 bases and J by 1 base, with 11 bases between the two germline ends. The CDR3 has 15 residues. Per germline, CDR1 GTSNPN and CDR2 SVGIG (reference sequence). Variable domain in full (rest from reference TRBV30 and TRBJ2-3): SQTIHQWPATLVQPVGSPLSLECTVEGTSNPNLYWYRQAAGRGLQLLFYSVGIGQISSEVPQNLSASRPQDRQFILSSKKLLLSDSGFYLCAWSVSGYGTDTQYFGPGTRLTVL.

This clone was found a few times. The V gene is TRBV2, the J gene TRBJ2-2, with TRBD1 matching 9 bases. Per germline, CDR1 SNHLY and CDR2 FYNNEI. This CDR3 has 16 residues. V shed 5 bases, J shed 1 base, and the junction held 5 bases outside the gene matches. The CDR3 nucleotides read TGTGCCAGCAGTACTCGGACAGGGGAGAACACCGGGGAGCTGTTTTTT. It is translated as CASSTRTGENTGELFF.

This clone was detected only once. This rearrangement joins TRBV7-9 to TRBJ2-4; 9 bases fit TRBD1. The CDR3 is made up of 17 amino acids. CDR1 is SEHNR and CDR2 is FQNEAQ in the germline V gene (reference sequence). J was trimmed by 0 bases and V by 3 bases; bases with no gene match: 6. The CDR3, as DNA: TGTGCCAGCAGCTTGGGGACAGGGACTCTAGCCAAAAACATTCAGTACTTC. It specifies CASSLGTGTLAKNIQYF.

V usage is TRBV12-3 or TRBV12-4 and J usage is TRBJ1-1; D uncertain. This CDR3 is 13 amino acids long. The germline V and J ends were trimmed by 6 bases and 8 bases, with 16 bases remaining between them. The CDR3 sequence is CASSPTTPTEAFF. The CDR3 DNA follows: TGTGCCAGCAGCCCTACCACACCCACCGAAGCTTTCTTT.

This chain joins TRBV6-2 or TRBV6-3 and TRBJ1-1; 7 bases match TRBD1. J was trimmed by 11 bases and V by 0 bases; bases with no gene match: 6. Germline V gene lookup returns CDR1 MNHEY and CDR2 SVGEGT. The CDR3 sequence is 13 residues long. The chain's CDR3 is CASSYSAGGSAFF. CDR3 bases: TGTGCCAGCAGTTACTCAGCAGGGGGGTCGGCTTTCTTT.

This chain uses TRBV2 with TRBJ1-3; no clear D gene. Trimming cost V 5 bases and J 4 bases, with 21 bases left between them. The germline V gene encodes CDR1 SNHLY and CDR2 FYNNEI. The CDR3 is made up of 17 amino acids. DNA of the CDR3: TGTGCCAGCAGTCGACTACTGAATCCCCAAAGGGGAAACACCATATATTTT. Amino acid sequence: CASSRLLNPQRGNTIYF.

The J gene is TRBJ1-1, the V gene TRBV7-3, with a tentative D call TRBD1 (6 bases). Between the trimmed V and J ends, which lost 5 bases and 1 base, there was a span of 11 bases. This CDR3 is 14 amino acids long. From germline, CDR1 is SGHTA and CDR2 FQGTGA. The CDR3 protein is CASSLGQKNTEAFF. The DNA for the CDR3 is TGTGCCAGCAGCCTAGGACAGAAGAACACTGAAGCTTTCTTT.

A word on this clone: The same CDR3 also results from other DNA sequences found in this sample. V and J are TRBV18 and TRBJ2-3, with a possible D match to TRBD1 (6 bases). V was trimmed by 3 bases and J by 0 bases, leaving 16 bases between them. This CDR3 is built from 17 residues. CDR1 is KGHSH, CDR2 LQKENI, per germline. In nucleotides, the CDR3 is TGTGCCAGCTCACCGGGCAACAGGGTATCTAGCACAGATACGCAGTATTTT. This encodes CASSPGNRVSSTDTQYF.

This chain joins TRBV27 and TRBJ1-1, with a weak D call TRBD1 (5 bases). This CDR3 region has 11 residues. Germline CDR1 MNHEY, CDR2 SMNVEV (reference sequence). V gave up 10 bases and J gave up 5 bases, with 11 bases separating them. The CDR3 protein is CATTWGTEAFF. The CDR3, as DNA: TGTGCCACCACCTGGGGGACTGAAGCTTTCTTT.

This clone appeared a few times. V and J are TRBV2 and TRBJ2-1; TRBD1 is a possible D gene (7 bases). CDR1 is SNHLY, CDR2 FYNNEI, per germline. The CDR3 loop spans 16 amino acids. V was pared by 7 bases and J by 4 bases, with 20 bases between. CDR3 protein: CASTRGQGVGYNEQFF. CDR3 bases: TGTGCCAGCACCCGGGGGCAGGGGGTGGGGTACAATGAGCAGTTCTTC. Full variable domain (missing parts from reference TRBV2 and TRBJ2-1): EPEVTQTPSHQVTQMGQEVILRCVPISNHLYFYWYRQILGQKVEFLVSFYNNEISEKSEIFDDQFSVERPDGSNFTLKIRSTKLEDSAMYFCASTRGQGVGYNEQFFGPGTRLTVL.

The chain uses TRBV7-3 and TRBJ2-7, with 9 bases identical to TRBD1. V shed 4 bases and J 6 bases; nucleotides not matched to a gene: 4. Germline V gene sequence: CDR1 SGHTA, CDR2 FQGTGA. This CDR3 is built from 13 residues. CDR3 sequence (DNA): TGTGCCAGCAGCTCGGACAGGGGCGGCGAGCAGTACTTC. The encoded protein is CASSSDRGGEQYF.

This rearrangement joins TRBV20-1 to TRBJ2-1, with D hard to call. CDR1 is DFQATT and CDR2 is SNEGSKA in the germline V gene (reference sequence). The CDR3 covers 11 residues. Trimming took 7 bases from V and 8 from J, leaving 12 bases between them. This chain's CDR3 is CSVRSDDEQFF. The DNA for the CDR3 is TGCAGTGTTAGGAGTGACGATGAGCAGTTCTTC.

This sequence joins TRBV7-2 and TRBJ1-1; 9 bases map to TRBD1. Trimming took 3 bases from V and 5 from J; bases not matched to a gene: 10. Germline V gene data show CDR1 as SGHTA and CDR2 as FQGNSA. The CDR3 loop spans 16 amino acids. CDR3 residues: CASSFGPPGQGTEAFF. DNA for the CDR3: TGTGCCAGCAGCTTCGGCCCCCCGGGACAGGGAACTGAAGCTTTCTTT.

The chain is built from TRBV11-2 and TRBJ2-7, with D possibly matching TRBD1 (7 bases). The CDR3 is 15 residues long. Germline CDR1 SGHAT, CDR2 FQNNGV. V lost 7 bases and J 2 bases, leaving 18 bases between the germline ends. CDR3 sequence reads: CASTGGQGNPYEQYF. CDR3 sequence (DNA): TGTGCCAGCACAGGGGGGCAGGGTAATCCCTACGAGCAGTACTTC.